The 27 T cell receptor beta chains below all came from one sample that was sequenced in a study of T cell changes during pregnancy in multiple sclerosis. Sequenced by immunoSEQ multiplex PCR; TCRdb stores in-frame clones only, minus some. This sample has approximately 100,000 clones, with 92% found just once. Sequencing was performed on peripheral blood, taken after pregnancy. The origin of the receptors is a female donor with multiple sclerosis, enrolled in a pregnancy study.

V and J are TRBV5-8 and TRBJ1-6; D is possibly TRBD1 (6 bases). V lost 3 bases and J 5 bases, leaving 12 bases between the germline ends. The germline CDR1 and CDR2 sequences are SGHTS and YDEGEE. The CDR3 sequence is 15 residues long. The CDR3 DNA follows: TGTGCCAGCAGCTCCGGGACAATCGATAATTCACCCCTCCACTTT. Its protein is CASSSGTIDNSPLHF. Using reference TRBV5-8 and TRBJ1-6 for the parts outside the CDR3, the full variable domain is EAGVTQSPTHLIKTRGQQATLRCSPISGHTSVYWYQQALGLGLQFLLWYDEGEERNRGNFPPRFSGRQFPNYSSELNVNALELEDSALYLCASSSGTIDNSPLHFGNGTRLTVT.

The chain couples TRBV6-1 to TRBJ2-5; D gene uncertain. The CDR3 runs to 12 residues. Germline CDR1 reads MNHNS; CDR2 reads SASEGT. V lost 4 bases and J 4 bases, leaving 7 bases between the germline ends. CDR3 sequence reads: CASSASLETQYF. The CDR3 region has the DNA TGTGCCAGCAGTGCGAGCCTAGAGACCCAGTACTTC.

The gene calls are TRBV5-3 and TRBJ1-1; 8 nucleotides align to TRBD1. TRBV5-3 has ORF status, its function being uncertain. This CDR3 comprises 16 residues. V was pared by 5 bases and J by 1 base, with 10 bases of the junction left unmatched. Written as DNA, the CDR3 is TGTGCCAGAAGTTCCGAATTCAGGGGGCCGAACACTGAAGCTTTCTTT. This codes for CARSSEFRGPNTEAFF.

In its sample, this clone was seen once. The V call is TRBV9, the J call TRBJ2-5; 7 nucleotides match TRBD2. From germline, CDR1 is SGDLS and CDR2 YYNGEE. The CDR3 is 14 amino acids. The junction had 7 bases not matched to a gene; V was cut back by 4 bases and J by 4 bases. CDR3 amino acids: CASSFGGLRETQYF. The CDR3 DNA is TGTGCCAGCAGCTTCGGGGGGTTGCGAGAGACCCAGTACTTC.

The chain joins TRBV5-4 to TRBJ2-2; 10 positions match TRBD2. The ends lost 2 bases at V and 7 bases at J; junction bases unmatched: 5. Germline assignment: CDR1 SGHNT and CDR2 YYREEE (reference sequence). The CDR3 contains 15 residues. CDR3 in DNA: TGTGCCAGCAGCTTCAGCGGGGGGGCGGTCGGGGAGCTGTTTTTT. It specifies CASSFSGGAVGELFF. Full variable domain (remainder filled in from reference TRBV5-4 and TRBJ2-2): ETGVTQSPTHLIKTRGQQVTLRCSSQSGHNTVSWYQQALGQGPQFIFQYYREEENGRGNFPPRFSGLQFPNYSSELNVNALELDDSALYLCASSFSGGAVGELFFGEGSRLTVL.

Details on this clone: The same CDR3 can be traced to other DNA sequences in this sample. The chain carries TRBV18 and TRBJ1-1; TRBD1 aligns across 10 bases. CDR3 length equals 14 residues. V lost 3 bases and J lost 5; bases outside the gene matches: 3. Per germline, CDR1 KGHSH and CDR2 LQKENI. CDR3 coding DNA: TGTGCCAGCTCACCGGACAGGGGGGGTACTGAAGCTTTCTTT. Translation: CASSPDRGGTEAFF.

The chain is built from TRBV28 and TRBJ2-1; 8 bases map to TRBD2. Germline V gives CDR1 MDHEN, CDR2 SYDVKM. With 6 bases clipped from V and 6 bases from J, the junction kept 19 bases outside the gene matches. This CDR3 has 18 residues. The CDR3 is CASRGVLAGRGGVNEQFF. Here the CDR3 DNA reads TGTGCCAGCAGGGGGGTGTTAGCGGGGAGGGGCGGGGTCAATGAGCAGTTCTTC.

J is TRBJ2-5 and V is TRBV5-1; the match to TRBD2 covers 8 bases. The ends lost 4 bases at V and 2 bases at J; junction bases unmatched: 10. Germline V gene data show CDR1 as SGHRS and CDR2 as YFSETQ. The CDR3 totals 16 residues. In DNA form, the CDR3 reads TGCGCCAGCAGCCGCGGGGGTAGCGGGGAACAAGAGACCCAGTACTTC. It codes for CASSRGGSGEQETQYF.

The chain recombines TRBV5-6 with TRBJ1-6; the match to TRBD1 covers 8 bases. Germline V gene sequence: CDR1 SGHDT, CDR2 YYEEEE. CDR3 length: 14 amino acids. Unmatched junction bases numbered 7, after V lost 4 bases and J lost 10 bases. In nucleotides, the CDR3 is TGTGCCAGCAGCCAAGACAGGGGAGGCTCACCCCTCCACTTT. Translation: CASSQDRGGSPLHF.

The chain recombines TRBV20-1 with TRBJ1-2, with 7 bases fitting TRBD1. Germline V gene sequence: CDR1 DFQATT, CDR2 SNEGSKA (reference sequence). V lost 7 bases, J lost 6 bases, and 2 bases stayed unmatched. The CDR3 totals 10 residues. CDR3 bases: TGCAGTGTCACAGGGGATGGCTACACCTTC. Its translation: CSVTGDGYTF.

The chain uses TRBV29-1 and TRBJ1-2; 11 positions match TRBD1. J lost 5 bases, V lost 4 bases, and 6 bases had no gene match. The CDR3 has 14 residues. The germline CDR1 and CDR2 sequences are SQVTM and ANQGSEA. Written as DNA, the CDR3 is TGCAGCGTTGGGGGACAGGGGGTGGGGTATGGCTACACCTTC. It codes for CSVGGQGVGYGYTF.

CDR3 nucleotides: TGTGCTATATTGCGGAACTCGGATGGCTACACCTTC. Its protein is CAILRNSDGYTF. The rearrangement links TRBV28 to TRBJ1-2; the D is unclear. Germline CDR1 reads MDHEN; CDR2 reads SYDVKM. CDR3 length: 12 amino acids.

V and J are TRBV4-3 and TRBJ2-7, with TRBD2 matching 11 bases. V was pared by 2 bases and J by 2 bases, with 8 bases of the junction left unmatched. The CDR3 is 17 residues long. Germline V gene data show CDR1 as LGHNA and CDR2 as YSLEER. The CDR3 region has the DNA TGCGCCAGCAGCCAAACGGCGGTAGCGGGGGGGCCCTACGAGCAGTACTTC. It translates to CASSQTAVAGGPYEQYF.

CDR3 sequence: CASSQVGTAGNTIYF. The CDR3 bases are TGTGCCAGCAGCCAAGTGGGGACAGCCGGAAACACCATATATTTT. J is TRBJ1-3 and V is TRBV4-2, with 7 bases matching TRBD1. The trim removed 1 base at V and 4 bases at J, leaving 4 bases unmatched. Germline V gene lookup returns CDR1 LGHNA and CDR2 YNFKEQ. This CDR3 region has 15 residues.

This chain's CDR3 is CASSQETGGADGYTF. The CDR3 DNA sequence: TGCGCCAGCAGCCAAGAGACAGGGGGCGCGGATGGCTACACCTTC. V gene TRBV4-3 combines with J gene TRBJ1-2; TRBD1 matches at 10 bases. Germline assignment: CDR1 LGHNA and CDR2 YSLEER. V trimming: 0 bases; J trimming: 6 bases; junction bases outside the gene matches: 4. The CDR3 has 15 residues.

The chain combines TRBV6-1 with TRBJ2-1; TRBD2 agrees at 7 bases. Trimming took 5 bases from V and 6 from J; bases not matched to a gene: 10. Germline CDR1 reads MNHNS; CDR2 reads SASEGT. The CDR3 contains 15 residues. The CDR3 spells CASSPRDYNSNEQFF. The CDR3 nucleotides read TGTGCCAGCAGTCCCCGGGACTATAACTCCAATGAGCAGTTCTTC.

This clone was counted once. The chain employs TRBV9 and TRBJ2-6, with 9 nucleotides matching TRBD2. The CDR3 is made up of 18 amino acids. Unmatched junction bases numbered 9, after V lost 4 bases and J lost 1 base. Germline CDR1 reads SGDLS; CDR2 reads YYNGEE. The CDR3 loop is CASSLPRGGQSGANVLTF. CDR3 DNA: TGTGCCAGCAGCCTTCCGCGGGGGGGGCAATCTGGGGCCAACGTCCTGACTTTC.

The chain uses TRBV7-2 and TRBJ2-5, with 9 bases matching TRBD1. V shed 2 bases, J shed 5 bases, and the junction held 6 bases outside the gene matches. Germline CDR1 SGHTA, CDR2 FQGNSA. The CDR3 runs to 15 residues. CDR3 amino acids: CASSLKTGGVETQYF. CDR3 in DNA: TGTGCCAGCAGCTTAAAGACAGGGGGAGTCGAGACCCAGTACTTC.

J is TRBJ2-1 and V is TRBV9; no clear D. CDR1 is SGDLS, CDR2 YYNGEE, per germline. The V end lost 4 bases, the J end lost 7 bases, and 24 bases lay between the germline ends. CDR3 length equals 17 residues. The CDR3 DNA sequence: TGTGCCAGCAGCTACGATTATTTTAGAGGCGAGCGAAATGAGCAGTTCTTC. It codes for CASSYDYFRGERNEQFF.

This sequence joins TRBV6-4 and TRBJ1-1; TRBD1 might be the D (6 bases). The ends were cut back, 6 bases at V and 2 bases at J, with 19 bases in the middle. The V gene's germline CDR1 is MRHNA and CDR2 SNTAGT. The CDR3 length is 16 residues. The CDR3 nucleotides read TGTGCCAGCAGCCCTCCAGAATGGACAGCCAACACTGAAGCTTTCTTT. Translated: CASSPPEWTANTEAFF.

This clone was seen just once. CDR3 bases: TGCGCCAGCAGCCGGGGGGGCCTCGAGACCCAGTACTTC. Residues: CASSRGGLETQYF. This chain connects TRBV5-1 to TRBJ2-5, with TRBD2 identical over 8 bases. Unmatched junction bases numbered 4, after V lost 4 bases and J lost 5 bases. The CDR3 loop spans 13 amino acids. Per germline, CDR1 SGHRS and CDR2 YFSETQ.

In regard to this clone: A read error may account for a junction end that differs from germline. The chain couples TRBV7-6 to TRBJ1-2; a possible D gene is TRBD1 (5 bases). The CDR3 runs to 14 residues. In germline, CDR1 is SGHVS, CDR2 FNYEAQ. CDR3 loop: CASSLGEGRYGYTF. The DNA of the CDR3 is TGTGCCAGCAGTTTAGGGGAGGGACGGTATGGCTACACCTTC.

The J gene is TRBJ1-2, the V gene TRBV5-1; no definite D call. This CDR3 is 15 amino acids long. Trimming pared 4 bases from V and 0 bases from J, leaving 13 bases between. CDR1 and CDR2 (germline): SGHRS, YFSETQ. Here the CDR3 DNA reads TGCGCCAGCAGCCCTCTTACCCAGGCTAACTATGGCTACACCTTC. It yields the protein CASSPLTQANYGYTF.

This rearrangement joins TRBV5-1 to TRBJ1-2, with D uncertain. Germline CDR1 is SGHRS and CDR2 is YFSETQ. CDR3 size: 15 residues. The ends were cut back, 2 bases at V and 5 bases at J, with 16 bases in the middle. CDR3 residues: CASSFGGDTGYGYTF. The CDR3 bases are TGCGCCAGCAGCTTCGGCGGGGATACGGGGTATGGCTACACCTTC. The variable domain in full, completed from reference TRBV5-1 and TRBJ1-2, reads KAGVTQTPRYLIKTRGQQVTLSCSPISGHRSVSWYQQTPGQGLQFLFEYFSETQRNKGNFPGRFSGRQFSNSRSEMNVSTLELGDSALYLCASSFGGDTGYGYTFGSGTRLTVV.

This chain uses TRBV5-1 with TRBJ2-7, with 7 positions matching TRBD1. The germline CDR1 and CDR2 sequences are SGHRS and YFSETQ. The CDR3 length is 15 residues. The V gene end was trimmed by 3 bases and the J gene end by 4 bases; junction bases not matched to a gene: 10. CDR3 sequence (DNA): TGCGCCAGCAGCTCACGGGCCACAGGGGCGTACGAGCAGTACTTC. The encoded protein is CASSSRATGAYEQYF.

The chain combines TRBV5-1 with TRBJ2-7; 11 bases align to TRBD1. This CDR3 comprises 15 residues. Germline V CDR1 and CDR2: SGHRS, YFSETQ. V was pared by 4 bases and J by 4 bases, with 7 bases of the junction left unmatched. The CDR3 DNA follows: TGCGCCAGCAGCAGCGGGACAGGGGGAAGGTACGAGCAGTACTTC. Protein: CASSSGTGGRYEQYF.

CDR3 in DNA: TGCGCCAGCGACAAAATGAACACTGAAGCTTTCTTT. This sequence encodes CASDKMNTEAFF. The chain carries TRBV5-1 and TRBJ1-1; D not resolved. There are 12 residues in the CDR3. Trimming shortened V by 7 bases and J by 0 bases, and 7 bases separated the two germline ends. Germline V CDR1 and CDR2: SGHRS, YFSETQ.